The text below deals with one T cell receptor (beta chain). The data are from a study of blood T cell repertoires in COVID-19. How the authors handled the data: Reference gene primer amplification in the assay estimated nucleated cell counts. Clones were sequenced by immunoSEQ multiplex PCR, and TCRdb holds only the in-frame ones, with some missing. Clone size and V and J calls were adopted from that table, with D and trimming inferred from the DNA. The table includes 150,000 to 200,000 clones, 89% detected once. The CDR3 consists of 16 residues. CDR1 SGDLS and CDR2 YYNGEE come from the germline V gene. Trimming removed 4 bases from V and 2 bases from J; junction bases left unmatched: 10.

This TCR was sampled from a woman aged 40-49 years with acute COVID-19. Sequenced material: PBMCs or T cells enriched from blood (not recorded which). The chain carries TRBV9 and TRBJ1-2; 8 bases map to TRBD1. DNA for the CDR3: TGTGCCAGCAGCACCACGGGACAGGAGGCGAACTATGGCTACACCTTC. Translation: CASSTTGQEANYGYTF.